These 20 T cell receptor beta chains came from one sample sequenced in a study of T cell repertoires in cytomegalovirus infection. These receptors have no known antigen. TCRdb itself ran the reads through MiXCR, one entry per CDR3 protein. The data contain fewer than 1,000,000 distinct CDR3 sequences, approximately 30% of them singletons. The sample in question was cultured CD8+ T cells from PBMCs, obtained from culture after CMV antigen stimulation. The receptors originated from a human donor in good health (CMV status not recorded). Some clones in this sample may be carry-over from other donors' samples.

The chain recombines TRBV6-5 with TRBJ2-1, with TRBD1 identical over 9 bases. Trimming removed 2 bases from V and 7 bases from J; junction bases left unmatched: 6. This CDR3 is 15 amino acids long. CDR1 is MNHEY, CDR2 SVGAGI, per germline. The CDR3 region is CASSYAGTGINEQFF. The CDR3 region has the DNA TGTGCCAGCAGTTACGCCGGGACAGGGATTAATGAGCAGTTCTTC.

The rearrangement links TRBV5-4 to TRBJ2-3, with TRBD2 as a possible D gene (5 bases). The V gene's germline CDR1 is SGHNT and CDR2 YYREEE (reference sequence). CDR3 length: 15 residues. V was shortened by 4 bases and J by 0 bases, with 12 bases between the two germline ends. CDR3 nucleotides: TGTGCCAGCAGCCCAGGAGCGGCTAGCACAGATACGCAGTATTTT. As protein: CASSPGAASTDTQYF.

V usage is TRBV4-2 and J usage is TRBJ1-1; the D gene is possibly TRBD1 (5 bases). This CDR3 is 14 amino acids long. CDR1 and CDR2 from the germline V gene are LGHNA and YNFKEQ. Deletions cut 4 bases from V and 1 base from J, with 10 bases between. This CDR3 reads CASSPAGSNTEAFF. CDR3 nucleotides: TGTGCCAGCAGCCCCGCAGGGTCGAACACTGAAGCTTTCTTT.

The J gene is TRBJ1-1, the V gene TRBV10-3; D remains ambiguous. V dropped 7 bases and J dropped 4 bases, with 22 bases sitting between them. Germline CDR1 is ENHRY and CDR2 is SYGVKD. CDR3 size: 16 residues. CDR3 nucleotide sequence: TGTGCCATCACGACCGGGAGCCGGATGAGGATCACTGAAGCTTTCTTT. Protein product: CAITTGSRMRITEAFF.

Here the CDR3 DNA reads TGTGCCAGTAGTCCTGCTCTAGATCCAGGCCATGAGCAGTTCTTC. This sequence encodes CASSPALDPGHEQFF. V is TRBV19 and J is TRBJ2-1, with D hard to call. In germline, CDR1 is LNHDA, CDR2 SQIVND (reference sequence). This CDR3 region has 15 residues. Trimming cost V 5 bases and J 8 bases, with 19 bases left between them.

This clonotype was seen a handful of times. The CDR3 DNA is TGCGCCAGCAGCCAAGATGTGGGGTCCTCCTACGAGCAGTACGTC. Translating it yields CASSQDVGSSYEQYV. The chain joins TRBV4-3 to TRBJ2-7; D not resolved. From germline, CDR1 is LGHNA and CDR2 YSLEER. There are 15 residues in the CDR3. Trimming shortened V by 0 bases and J by 0 bases, and 9 bases separated the two germline ends.

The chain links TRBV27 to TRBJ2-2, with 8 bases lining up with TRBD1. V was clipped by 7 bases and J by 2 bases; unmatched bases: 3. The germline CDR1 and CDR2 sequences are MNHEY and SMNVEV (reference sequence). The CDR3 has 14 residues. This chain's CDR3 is CASTDRGNTGELFF. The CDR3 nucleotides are TGTGCCAGCACCGACAGGGGAAACACCGGGGAGCTGTTTTTT.

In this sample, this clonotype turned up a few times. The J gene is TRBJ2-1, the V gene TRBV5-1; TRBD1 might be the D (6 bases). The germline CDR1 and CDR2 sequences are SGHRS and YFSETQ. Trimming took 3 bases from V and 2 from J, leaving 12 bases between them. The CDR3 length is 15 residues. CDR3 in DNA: TGCGCCAGCAGCTGGACAGACTCGCCCTACAATGAGCAGTTCTTC. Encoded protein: CASSWTDSPYNEQFF.

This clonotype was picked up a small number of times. CDR3 sequence: CASSLGGVAEFF. The CDR3 bases are TGTGCCAGCAGTTTGGGAGGTGTGGCGGAGTTCTTC. V is TRBV28 and J is TRBJ2-1; D possibly corresponds to TRBD2 (6 bases). V was cut by 3 bases and J by 14 bases, with 14 bases left in between. The germline CDR1 and CDR2 sequences are MDHEN and SYDVKM. The CDR3 is 12 residues long.

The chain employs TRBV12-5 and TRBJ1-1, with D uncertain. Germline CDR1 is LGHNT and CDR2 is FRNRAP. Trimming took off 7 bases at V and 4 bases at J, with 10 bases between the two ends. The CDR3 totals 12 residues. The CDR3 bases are TGTGCTAGTGCCTCCCGGGGCACTGAAGCTTTCTTT. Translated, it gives CASASRGTEAFF.

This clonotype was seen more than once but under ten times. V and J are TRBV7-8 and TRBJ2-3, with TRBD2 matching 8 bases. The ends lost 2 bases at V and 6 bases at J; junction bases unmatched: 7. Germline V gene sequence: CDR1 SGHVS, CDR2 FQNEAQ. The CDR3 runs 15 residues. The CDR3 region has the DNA TGTGCCAGCAGCTTAATGTCGGGGGGGCGGGATACGCAGTATTTT. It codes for CASSLMSGGRDTQYF.

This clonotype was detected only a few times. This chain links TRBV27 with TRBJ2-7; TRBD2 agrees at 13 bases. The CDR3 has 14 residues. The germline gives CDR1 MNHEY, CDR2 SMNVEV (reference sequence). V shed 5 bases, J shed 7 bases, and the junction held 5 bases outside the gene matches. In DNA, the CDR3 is TGTGCCAGCAGTACTAGCGGGGGGGCGTTGGAGCAGTACGTC. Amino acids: CASSTSGGALEQYV.

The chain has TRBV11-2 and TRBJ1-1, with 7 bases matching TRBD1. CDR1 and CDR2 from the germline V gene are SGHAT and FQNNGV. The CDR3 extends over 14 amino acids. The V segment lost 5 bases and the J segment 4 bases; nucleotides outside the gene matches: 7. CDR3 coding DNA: TGTGCCAGCAGCCCCCCGGACAGGCTCACTGAAGCTTTCTTT. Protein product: CASSPPDRLTEAFF.

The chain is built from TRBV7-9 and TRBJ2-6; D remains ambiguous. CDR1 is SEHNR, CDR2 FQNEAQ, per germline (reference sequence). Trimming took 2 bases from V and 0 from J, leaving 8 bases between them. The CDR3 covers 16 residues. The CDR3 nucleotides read TGTGCCAGCAGCTTAAGACACCCCTCTGGGGCCAACGTCCTGACTTTC. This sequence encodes CASSLRHPSGANVLTF.

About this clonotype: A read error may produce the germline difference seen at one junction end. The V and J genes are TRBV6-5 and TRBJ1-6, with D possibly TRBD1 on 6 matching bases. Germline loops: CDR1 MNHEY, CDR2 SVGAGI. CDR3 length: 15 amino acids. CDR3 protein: CAGRITGISNSPLHF. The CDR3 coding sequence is TGTGCCGGCAGGATTACAGGGATCTCCAATTCACCCCTCCACTTT.

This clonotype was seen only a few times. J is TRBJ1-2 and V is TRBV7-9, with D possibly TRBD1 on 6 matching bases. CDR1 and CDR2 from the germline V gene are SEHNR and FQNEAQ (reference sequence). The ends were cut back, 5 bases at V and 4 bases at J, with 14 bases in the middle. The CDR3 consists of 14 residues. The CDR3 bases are TGTGCCAGCAGCCTTTACAGGGACGGCTATGGCTACACCTTC. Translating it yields CASSLYRDGYGYTF.

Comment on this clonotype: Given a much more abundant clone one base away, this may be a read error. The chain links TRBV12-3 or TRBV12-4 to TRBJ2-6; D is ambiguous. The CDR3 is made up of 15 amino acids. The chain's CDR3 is CTSSPRVYGANVLTF. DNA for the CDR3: TGTACCAGCAGCCCTAGGGTTTATGGGGCCAACGTCCTGACTTTC.

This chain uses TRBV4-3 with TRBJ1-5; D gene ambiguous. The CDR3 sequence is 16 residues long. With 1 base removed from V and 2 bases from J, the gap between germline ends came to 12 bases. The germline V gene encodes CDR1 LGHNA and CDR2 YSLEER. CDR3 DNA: TGCGCCAGCAGCCAAGTCTACCGGGGTGGCAATCAGCCCCAGCATTTT. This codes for CASSQVYRGGNQPQHF.

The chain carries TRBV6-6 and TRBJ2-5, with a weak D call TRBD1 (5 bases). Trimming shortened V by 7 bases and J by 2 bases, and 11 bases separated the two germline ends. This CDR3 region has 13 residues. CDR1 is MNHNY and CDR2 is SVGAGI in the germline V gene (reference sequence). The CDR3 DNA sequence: TGTGCCAGCAAATTTACAGGTCAAGAGACCCAGTACTTC. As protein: CASKFTGQETQYF.

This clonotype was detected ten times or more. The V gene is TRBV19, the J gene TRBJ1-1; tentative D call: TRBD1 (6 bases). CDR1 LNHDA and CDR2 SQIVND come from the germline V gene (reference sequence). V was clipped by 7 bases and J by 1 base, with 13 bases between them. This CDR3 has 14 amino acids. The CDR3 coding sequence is TGTGCCAGTACTGACGGGGGGCCGAACACTGAAGCTTTCTTT. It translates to CASTDGGPNTEAFF.